These 10 T cell receptor beta chains originate from one sample sequenced in a study of blood T cell repertoires in COVID-19. The assay was immunoSEQ multiplex PCR, and TCRdb's table has in-frame clones only and misses some. The sample records fewer than 300,000 clones, around nine tenths being singletons. The specimen was peripheral blood. The origin of the receptors is a man in his thirties or forties with acute or convalescent COVID-19.

The chain joins TRBV28 to TRBJ1-3, with TRBD1 matching 7 bases. The CDR3 runs 17 residues. Trimming at V came to 4 bases and at J to 4 bases, leaving 13 bases not matched to a gene. CDR1 and CDR2 (germline): MDHEN, SYDVKM. CDR3: CASSSRQGVGKGNTIYF. CDR3 in DNA: TGTGCCAGCAGTTCCCGACAGGGTGTTGGGAAGGGAAACACCATATATTTT.

The rearrangement joins TRBV27 to TRBJ1-2; 7 bases match TRBD1. V trimming: 5 bases; J trimming: 7 bases; junction bases outside the gene matches: 7. The CDR3 is 13 amino acids. CDR1 and CDR2 (germline): MNHEY, SMNVEV (reference sequence). Written as DNA, the CDR3 is TGTGCCAGCAGTCTAACAGGGGATGTTGGCTACACCTTC. The encoded protein is CASSLTGDVGYTF.

This clone has just a few counts. The chain carries TRBV18 and TRBJ1-2; 12 nucleotides align to TRBD1. Per the germline V gene, CDR1 is KGHSH and CDR2 is LQKENI. The CDR3 runs to 16 residues. V was pared by 5 bases and J by 8 bases, with 12 bases of the junction left unmatched. For the CDR3, the DNA is TGTGCCAGCTCAGCGCCCGGGACAGGGGGCGCATCCGGCTACACCTTC. Its protein product is CASSAPGTGGASGYTF.

The J gene is TRBJ2-1, the V gene TRBV30; D not certain. Germline V CDR1 and CDR2: GTSNPN, SVGIG (reference sequence). V was shortened by 4 bases and J by 6 bases, with 16 bases between the two germline ends. The CDR3 spans 14 residues. The CDR3 DNA reads TGTGCCTGGAAAAGTAGCAGTTATTCCAATGAGCAGTTCTTC. Its protein product is CAWKSSSYSNEQFF.

J is TRBJ2-3 and V is TRBV5-1, with a weak D call TRBD2 (5 bases). V dropped 0 bases and J dropped 4 bases, with 12 bases sitting between them. CDR3 size: 15 residues. Germline-derived CDR1 and CDR2 are SGHRS and YFSETQ. The CDR3 is CASSLASGRPDTQYF. CDR3 sequence (DNA): TGCGCCAGCAGCTTGGCTAGTGGGAGACCAGATACGCAGTATTTT.

The chain joins TRBV20-1 to TRBJ1-1; D is possibly TRBD1 (5 bases). The germline gives CDR1 DFQATT, CDR2 SNEGSKA (reference sequence). There are 11 residues in the CDR3. V lost 6 bases and J 5 bases, leaving 10 bases between the germline ends. CDR3 sequence (DNA): TGCAGTGCCCCGGGGGTGACTGAAGCTTTCTTT. Translated, it gives CSAPGVTEAFF.

The chain links TRBV5-1 to TRBJ1-2; 8 positions agree with TRBD1. V lost 4 bases to trimming and J lost 6 bases; unmatched junction nucleotides: 8. Germline V CDR1 and CDR2: SGHRS, YFSETQ. CDR3 length equals 14 residues. The CDR3 here is CASSIGQGYDGYTF. CDR3 nucleotides: TGCGCCAGCAGCATCGGACAGGGTTATGATGGCTACACCTTC.

This clone was seen a handful of times. The chain recombines TRBV11-2 with TRBJ1-4; 8 bases agree with TRBD1. Germline V lookup: CDR1 SGHAT, CDR2 FQNNGV. J lost 6 bases, V lost 5 bases, and 8 bases had no gene match. This CDR3 is built from 15 residues. This CDR3 reads CASSPNRGSYEKLFF. CDR3 bases: TGTGCCAGCAGCCCTAACAGGGGGTCGTATGAAAAACTGTTTTTT.

The V and J genes are TRBV6-5 and TRBJ1-1, with D perhaps TRBD1 (5 bases). The CDR3 runs to 14 residues. The germline CDR1 and CDR2 sequences are MNHEY and SVGAGI. V was trimmed by 7 bases and J by 1 base, leaving 13 bases between them. CDR3 amino acids: CASNQGLANTEAFF. Written as DNA, the CDR3 is TGTGCCAGCAATCAGGGACTCGCGAACACTGAAGCTTTCTTT.

Notes on this clone: Other DNA sequences from this sample encode an identical CDR3 as well. The chain links TRBV6-5 to TRBJ2-7, with 9 bases matching TRBD1. The CDR3 contains 13 residues. In germline, CDR1 is MNHEY, CDR2 SVGAGI. V was pared by 6 bases and J by 2 bases, with 2 bases of the junction left unmatched. The chain's CDR3 is CASRNRGPYEQYF. The CDR3 region has the DNA TGTGCCAGCAGAAACAGGGGGCCCTACGAGCAGTACTTC.